This entry lists 7 T cell receptor beta chains sequenced from one sample in a study of T cell repertoires in cytomegalovirus infection. TCRdb independently ran MiXCR on the reads; one entry per CDR3 protein. The sample carries 80,000 to 95,000 distinct CDR3 sequences, about 31% recorded once. These receptors have no identified antigens. Sequencing was performed on CD8+ T cells from cultured PBMCs, taken from culture after CMV antigen stimulation. Receptor source: a human donor in good health (CMV status not recorded). Some clones in this sample may be carry-over from other donors' samples.

The chain links TRBV27 to TRBJ2-1; D possibly matches TRBD1 or TRBD2 (5 bases each). V was pared by 3 bases and J by 12 bases, with 18 bases between. CDR1 is MNHEY and CDR2 is SMNVEV in the germline V gene (reference sequence). The CDR3 has 14 amino acids. CDR3 protein: CASSFGPDRGLQFF. For the CDR3, the DNA is TGTGCCAGCAGTTTTGGGCCCGACAGAGGACTGCAGTTCTTC.

The chain is built from TRBV10-2 and TRBJ2-5; D not certain. This CDR3 region has 13 residues. V was clipped by 0 bases and J by 1 base, with 3 bases between them. From germline, CDR1 is WSHSY and CDR2 SAAADI. The CDR3 loop reads CASSESAQETQYF. CDR3 sequence (DNA): TGCGCCAGCAGTGAGTCGGCCCAAGAGACCCAGTACTTC.

This clonotype was seen only a few times. The chain uses TRBV6-2 or TRBV6-3 and TRBJ2-3; 11 nucleotides line up with TRBD2. The ends lost 2 bases at V and 5 bases at J; junction bases unmatched: 3. The CDR3 sequence is 15 residues long. The germline gives CDR1 MNHEY, CDR2 SVGEGT. The CDR3 coding sequence is TGTGCCAGCAGTTACGTTGGGACTAGCGGAGATACGCAGTATTTT. Its protein is CASSYVGTSGDTQYF.

This clonotype was recorded at least ten times. V and J are TRBV12-3 or TRBV12-4 and TRBJ1-1; D perhaps matches TRBD1 (5 bases). This CDR3 comprises 15 residues. Trimming removed 6 bases from V and 7 bases from J, with 21 bases in between. Here the CDR3 reads CASRASQGYRDEAFF. CDR3 coding DNA: TGTGCCAGCAGGGCCTCGCAGGGATATCGAGATGAAGCTTTCTTT.

This clonotype showed up many times. This rearrangement joins TRBV28 to TRBJ2-1; 15 nucleotides align to TRBD2. J was trimmed by 3 bases and V by 7 bases; bases with no gene match: 16. CDR1 and CDR2 (germline): MDHEN, SYDVKM. The length of the CDR3 is 20 residues. CDR3 sequence: CASTPLFGTSGGPLYNEQFF. CDR3 DNA sequence: TGTGCCAGCACCCCTCTCTTTGGGACTAGCGGGGGGCCCCTCTACAATGAGCAGTTCTTC.

This clonotype was detected only a few times. V gene TRBV5-4 combines with J gene TRBJ2-5; D may correspond to TRBD1 or TRBD2 (6 bases each). Germline lookup yields CDR1 SGHNT and CDR2 YYREEE (reference sequence). The CDR3 covers 14 residues. V was shortened by 5 bases and J by 9 bases, with 20 bases between the two germline ends. CDR3 in amino acids: CASRDPTEGEAQYF. Here the CDR3 DNA reads TGTGCCAGCAGGGACCCGACGGAGGGGGAGGCCCAGTACTTC.

The chain combines TRBV6-5 with TRBJ1-2, with TRBD1 matching over 9 bases. V lost 2 bases and J lost 6; bases outside the gene matches: 1. Germline lookup yields CDR1 MNHEY and CDR2 SVGAGI. The CDR3 contains 13 residues. Here the CDR3 DNA reads TGTGCCAGCAGTTACGGGACAGGGCATGGCTACACCTTC. Protein product: CASSYGTGHGYTF.